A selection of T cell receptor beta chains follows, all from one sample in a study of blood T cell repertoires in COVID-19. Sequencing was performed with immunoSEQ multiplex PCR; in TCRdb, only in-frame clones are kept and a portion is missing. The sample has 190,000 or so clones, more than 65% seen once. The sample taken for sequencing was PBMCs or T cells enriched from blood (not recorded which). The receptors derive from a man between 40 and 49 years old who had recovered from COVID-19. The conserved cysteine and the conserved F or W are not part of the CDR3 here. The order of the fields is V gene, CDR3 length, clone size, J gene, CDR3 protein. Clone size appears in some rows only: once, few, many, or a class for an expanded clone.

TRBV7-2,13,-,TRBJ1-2,ASSSQTGVMDGYT
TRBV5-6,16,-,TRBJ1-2,ASSFNRDRFLGNYGYT
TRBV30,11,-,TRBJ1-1,ARHPTGDTEAF
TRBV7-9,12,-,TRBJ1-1,ASSLGTANTEAF
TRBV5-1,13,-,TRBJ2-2,ASSWRTSGTGELF
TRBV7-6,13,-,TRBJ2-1,ASSSRFGAGDEQF
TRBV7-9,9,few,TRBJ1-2,ASSSDRFPS
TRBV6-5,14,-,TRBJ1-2,ASSSRTGGHNYGYT
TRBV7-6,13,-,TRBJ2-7,ASSSGTRSSYEQY
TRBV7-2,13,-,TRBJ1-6,ASSGAGQGIWALH
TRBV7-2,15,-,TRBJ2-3,ASSLVGLAGGADTQY
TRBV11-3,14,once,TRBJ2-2,ASSLWDSDSTGELF
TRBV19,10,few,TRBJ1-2,ASSIGQYGYT
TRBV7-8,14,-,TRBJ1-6,ASSLPPGLPNSPLH
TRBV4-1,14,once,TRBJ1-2,ASSLEPGGSNYGYT
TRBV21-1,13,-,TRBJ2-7,ASSNRSRTSYEQY
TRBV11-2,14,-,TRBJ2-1,ASSLRFAGGPYEQF
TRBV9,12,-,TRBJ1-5,ASSSTDSNQPQH
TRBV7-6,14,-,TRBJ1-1,ASSPPRSRGFTEAF
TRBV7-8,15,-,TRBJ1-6,ASSLGTGGSYNSPLH
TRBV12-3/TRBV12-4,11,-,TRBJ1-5,ASSLGRAQPQH
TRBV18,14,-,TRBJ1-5,ASSHRARGGNQPQH